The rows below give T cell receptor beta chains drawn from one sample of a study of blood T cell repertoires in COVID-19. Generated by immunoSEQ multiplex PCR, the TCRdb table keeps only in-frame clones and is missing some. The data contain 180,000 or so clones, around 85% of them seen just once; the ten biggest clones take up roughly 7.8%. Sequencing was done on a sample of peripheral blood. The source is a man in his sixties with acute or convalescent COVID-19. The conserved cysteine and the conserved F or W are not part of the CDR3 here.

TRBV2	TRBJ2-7	ASSGGVTYEQY
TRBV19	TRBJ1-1	ASSILTARDTEAF
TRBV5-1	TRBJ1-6	ASSFGDNNSPLH
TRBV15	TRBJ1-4	ATSKGRGNGGEKLF
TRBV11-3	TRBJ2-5	ASSLTQIGSQY
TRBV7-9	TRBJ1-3	ASSLAGQIDTIY
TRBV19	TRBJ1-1	ASSIPIGRDRGPAF
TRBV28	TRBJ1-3	ASSSPSKGAVKNTIY
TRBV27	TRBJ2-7	ASSLLGISYEQY
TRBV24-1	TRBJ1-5	ATSATGTNSNQPQH
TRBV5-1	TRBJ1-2	ASSKDRAADYGYT
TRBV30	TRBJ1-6	AWSRQGSNSPLH
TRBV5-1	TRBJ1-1	ASMSEGDTEAF
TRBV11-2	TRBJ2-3	ASSLDPGTSGGQTTQY
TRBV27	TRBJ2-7	ASSTRTAGGDEQY
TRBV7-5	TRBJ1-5	ARSTPTRGNQPQH
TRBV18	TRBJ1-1	ASSPPPQGPREAF
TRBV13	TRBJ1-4	ASSLGLGTGEKLF
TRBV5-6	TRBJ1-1	ASSLRDRDLTEAF
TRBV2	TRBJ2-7	ASKWASSLTYEQY
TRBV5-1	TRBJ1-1	ASSLAGEGTEAF
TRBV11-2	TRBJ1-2	ASSPLRGQGYGYT
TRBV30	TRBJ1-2	AWSGQGHVGYT
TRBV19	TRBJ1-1	ASTDDNGAF
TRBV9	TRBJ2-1	ASSVGSSGMSSNEQF
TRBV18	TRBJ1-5	ASSPGQISNQPQH
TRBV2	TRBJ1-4	ASSEALRGPAKLF
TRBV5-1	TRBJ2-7	ASASSGSRYEQY
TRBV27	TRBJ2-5	ASRGLDLVSETQY
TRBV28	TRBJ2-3	ASSRNSGPTDTQY
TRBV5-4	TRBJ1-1	ASSLGGPRETEAF
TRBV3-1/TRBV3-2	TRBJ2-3	ASSRGLVELY
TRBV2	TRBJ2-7	ASSRTSGRGGYEQY
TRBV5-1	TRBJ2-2	ASSPRGSGNTGELF
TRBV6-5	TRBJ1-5	ASRGTGGNQPQH